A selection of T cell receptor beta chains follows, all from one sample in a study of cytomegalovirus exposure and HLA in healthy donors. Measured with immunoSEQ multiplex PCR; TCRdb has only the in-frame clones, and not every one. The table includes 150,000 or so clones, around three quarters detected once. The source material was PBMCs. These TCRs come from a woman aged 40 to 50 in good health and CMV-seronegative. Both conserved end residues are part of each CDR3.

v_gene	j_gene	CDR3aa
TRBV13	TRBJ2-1	CASSYTGGYLNEQFF
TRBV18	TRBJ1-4	CASSPNPTGSEKLFF
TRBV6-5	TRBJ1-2	CASTQREGIRYTF
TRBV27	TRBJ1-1	CASTPTARTVNTEAFF
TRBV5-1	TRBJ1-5	CASSLEHLYSNQPQHF
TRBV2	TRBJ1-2	CASSDSAGYGYTF
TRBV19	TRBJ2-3	CASRTPPGLGGTDTQYF
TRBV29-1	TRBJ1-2	CSVTDRPGVDGYTF
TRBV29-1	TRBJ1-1	CSVGEENTEAFF
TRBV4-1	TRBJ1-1	CASSYISGTANTEAFF